These 20 T cell receptor beta chains were sequenced from one sample in a study of spatial heterogeneity in lung cancer. Time point of the sample: sample taken at primary tumor resection. Researchers sequenced whole RNA taken from tumor, nontumor lung or frozen PBMC without sorting. TCRdb reprocessed the 5' RACE reads via MiXCR and lists one record per CDR3 protein. The sample consists of around 40,000 distinct CDR3 sequences, under 7% of them appearing once. Sequencing was performed on PBMCs, taken at surgery. These receptors were collected from a male donor with early-stage non-small cell lung cancer.

This clonotype has ten or more counts. The gene calls are TRBV10-3 and TRBJ1-5, with D possibly matching TRBD1 (6 bases). The CDR3 covers 15 residues. Germline CDR1 reads ENHRY; CDR2 reads SYGVKD. V lost 0 bases and J 3 bases, leaving 9 bases between the germline ends. The CDR3 DNA sequence: TGTGCCATCAGTGAGTCGAGGGACACCAATCAGCCCCAGCATTTT. Its protein product is CAISESRDTNQPQHF.

This clonotype was recorded many times. This chain joins TRBV7-3 and TRBJ1-6; 7 bases match TRBD1. The J segment lost 5 bases and the V segment lost 3 bases, leaving 1 base of the junction unmatched. Germline CDR1 SGHTA, CDR2 FQGTGA. This CDR3 spans 14 amino acids. In DNA, the CDR3 is TGTGCCAGCAGCTTCGGGACAGATAATTCACCCCTCCACTTT. It specifies CASSFGTDNSPLHF.

This clonotype came up a few times. This chain connects TRBV3-1 to TRBJ2-1, with 7 bases lining up with TRBD1. Germline lookup yields CDR1 LGHDT and CDR2 YNNKEL (reference sequence). The CDR3 has 14 residues. V shed 1 base and J 7 bases; nucleotides not matched to a gene: 4. In DNA form, the CDR3 reads TGTGCCAGCAGCCAAGTAGGGGGCAATAATGAGCAGTTCTTC. This translates into CASSQVGGNNEQFF.

This clonotype was recorded at least ten times. The chain couples TRBV5-1 to TRBJ1-1; no clear D gene. The V end lost 0 bases, the J end lost 3 bases, and 12 bases lay between the germline ends. This CDR3 is built from 15 residues. CDR1 and CDR2 (germline): SGHRS, YFSETQ. The CDR3 DNA follows: TGCGCCAGCAGCTTGGATGGGCCCCCGGACACTGAAGCTTTCTTT. Its protein is CASSLDGPPDTEAFF.

V usage is TRBV13 and J usage is TRBJ2-5, with 10 bases identical to TRBD1. The V and J ends lost 4 bases and 5 bases, in that order; junction bases with no gene match: 4. Germline V gene lookup returns CDR1 PRHDT and CDR2 FYEKMQ (reference sequence). CDR3 length: 14 amino acids. The CDR3 is CASSSDRGLETQYF. The CDR3 bases are TGTGCCAGCAGCTCTGACAGGGGGCTGGAGACCCAGTACTTC. The whole variable domain, remainder taken from reference TRBV13 and TRBJ2-5, is AAGVIQSPRHLIKEKRETATLKCYPIPRHDTVYWYQQGPGQDPQFLISFYEKMQSDKGSIPDRFSAQQFSDYHSELNMSSLELGDSALYFCASSSDRGLETQYFGPGTRLLVL.

This clonotype was seen repeatedly, ten times or more. V is TRBV12-3 or TRBV12-4 and J is TRBJ1-2; maybe TRBD1 (6 bases). Trimming removed 3 bases from V and 3 bases from J, with 11 bases in between. CDR3 size: 14 residues. CDR3 sequence (DNA): TGTGCCAGCAGTTTCGGCAGGGGTTACTATGGCTACACCTTC. This sequence encodes CASSFGRGYYGYTF.

The sample holds a few counts of this clonotype. The chain employs TRBV9 and TRBJ2-2; tentatively, D is TRBD1 (5 bases). There are 18 residues in the CDR3. CDR1 and CDR2 (germline): SGDLS, YYNGEE. The V end was cut by 1 base, the J end by 6 bases, with 22 bases between. This chain's CDR3 is CASSVKEPWGPTPGELFF. CDR3 DNA sequence: TGTGCCAGCAGCGTAAAGGAGCCGTGGGGCCCCACACCCGGGGAGCTGTTTTTT.

This clonotype was counted at least ten times. One end of the junction fails to match germline, which may point to a read error. The rearrangement joins TRBV7-8 to TRBJ1-1; D not resolved. In germline, CDR1 is SGHVS, CDR2 FQNEAQ. CDR3 length: 13 amino acids. As DNA, the CDR3 is TGTGCCAGCAGCGTAGCGACGAGTACTGAAGCTTTCTTT. It encodes CASSVATSTEAFF.

This clonotype was recorded at least ten times. The chain recombines TRBV10-1 with TRBJ2-3, with D unresolved. The V end was cut by 2 bases, the J end by 6 bases, with 12 bases between. CDR1 and CDR2 from the germline V gene are WNHNN and SYGVQD (reference sequence). This CDR3 comprises 14 residues. For the CDR3, the DNA is TGCGCCAGCAGTGAGGCCCAGGTTTCCGATACGCAGTATTTT. It yields the protein CASSEAQVSDTQYF.

This clonotype was seen repeatedly, ten times or more. The genes are TRBV6-5 and TRBJ2-3; a weak D match, TRBD2 (5 bases). Between the trimmed V and J ends, which lost 2 bases and 2 bases, there was a span of 11 bases. CDR1 is MNHEY, CDR2 SVGAGI, per germline. The CDR3 loop spans 15 amino acids. The CDR3 reads CASSYRTPYTDTQYF. CDR3 DNA: TGTGCCAGCAGTTACCGGACTCCTTACACAGATACGCAGTATTTT.

At least ten counts were recorded for this clonotype. The chain uses TRBV20-1 and TRBJ2-7; a weak D match, TRBD2 (6 bases). The germline CDR1 and CDR2 sequences are DFQATT and SNEGSKA (reference sequence). V shed 3 bases and J shed 1 base, with 13 bases lying between them. The CDR3 spans 14 residues. As DNA, the CDR3 is TGCAGTGCTAGGAGGGCGGGGTCTTCCTACGAGCAGTACTTC. Amino acids: CSARRAGSSYEQYF.

The table lists this clonotype with a few counts. The chain has TRBV21-1 and TRBJ1-5; the table's D call TRBD1 went unverified against the DNA. TRBV21-1 is termed a pseudogene. This CDR3 region has 15 residues. CDR3 sequence (DNA): TGTGCCAGCAGCAAAGTTTCAGGGGGGAATCAGCCCCAGCATTTT. Translating it yields CASSKVSGGNQPQHF.

This clonotype came up a few times. The chain couples TRBV5-1 to TRBJ1-2, with D possibly TRBD1 on 6 matching bases. This CDR3 has 13 amino acids. CDR1 and CDR2 (germline): SGHRS, YFSETQ. The germline V and J ends were trimmed by 0 bases and 6 bases, with 9 bases remaining between them. CDR3 nucleotide sequence: TGCGCCAGCAGCTTGGCCCCAGGGGATGGCTACACCTTC. Residues: CASSLAPGDGYTF.

There are a few counts of this clonotype. The V gene is TRBV20-1, the J gene TRBJ1-5; the match to TRBD1 covers 9 bases. V gave up 0 bases and J gave up 3 bases; unmatched junction bases: 6. Germline V gives CDR1 DFQATT, CDR2 SNEGSKA (reference sequence). This CDR3 region has 16 residues. CDR3 in amino acids: CSARDRRTGVNQPQHF. The CDR3 region has the DNA TGCAGTGCTAGAGATCGTCGGACAGGGGTCAATCAGCCCCAGCATTTT.

This clonotype was observed many times. The CDR3 sequence: CASSPIPTGELFF. CDR3 in DNA: TGTGCCAGCAGTCCCATACCCACCGGGGAGCTGTTTTTT. This chain joins TRBV28 and TRBJ2-2; D not resolved. The ends were cut back, 5 bases at V and 4 bases at J, with 8 bases in the middle. This CDR3 spans 13 amino acids. Germline assignment: CDR1 MDHEN and CDR2 SYDVKM.

This clonotype has a count of ten or more. The chain employs TRBV10-3 and TRBJ2-7; D is perhaps TRBD1 or TRBD2 (5 bases each). The CDR3 runs to 14 residues. Trimming cost V 0 bases and J 5 bases, with 11 bases left between them. Germline V gene sequence: CDR1 ENHRY, CDR2 SYGVKD. The CDR3, as DNA: TGTGCCATCAGTGAGTCGGGGGACCCGAACGAGCAGTACTTC. It is translated as CAISESGDPNEQYF.

Notes on this clonotype: A much larger clone lies a single base off, so this may be a read error. The genes are TRBV7-3 and TRBJ1-2; TRBD1 matches at 10 bases. This CDR3 has 13 amino acids. Germline V gives CDR1 SGHTA, CDR2 FQGTGA. The V segment lost 5 bases and the J segment 8 bases; nucleotides outside the gene matches: 5. The DNA for the CDR3 is TGTGCCAGCAGCCTGACAGGGGGCTTCGGCTACACCTTC. This sequence encodes CASSLTGGFGYTF.

To note about this clonotype: This may come from a read error, since a much larger clone is one base off. The rearrangement uses TRBV7-6 and TRBJ1-6, with unresolved D. The V gene lost 4 bases and the J gene lost 6 bases, with 13 bases spanning the gap. In germline, CDR1 is SGHVS, CDR2 FNYEAQ. The CDR3 covers 15 residues. CDR3: CASSWEARSNSPLHF. CDR3 sequence (DNA): TGTGCCAGCAGCTGGGAGGCGAGGAGTAATTCACCCCTCCACTTT.

This clonotype was seen repeatedly, ten times or more. This rearrangement joins TRBV2 to TRBJ2-1, with no clear D. The CDR3 length is 14 residues. V lost 2 bases to trimming and J lost 10 bases, with 15 bases between them. Germline V gene sequence: CDR1 SNHLY, CDR2 FYNNEI. The CDR3 bases are TGTGCCAGCAGTGAATCAGGCCGCTCACAGGAGCAGTTCTTC. Protein sequence: CASSESGRSQEQFF.

This clonotype was counted ten times or more. The V call is TRBV7-2, the J call TRBJ1-1; D is unclear. The V end lost 2 bases, the J end lost 3 bases, and 13 bases lay between the germline ends. Germline V gene data show CDR1 as SGHTA and CDR2 as FQGNSA. The CDR3 extends over 15 amino acids. DNA of the CDR3: TGTGCCAGCAGCTTATTCGAGGGCTTTCACACTGAAGCTTTCTTT. Protein sequence: CASSLFEGFHTEAFF.